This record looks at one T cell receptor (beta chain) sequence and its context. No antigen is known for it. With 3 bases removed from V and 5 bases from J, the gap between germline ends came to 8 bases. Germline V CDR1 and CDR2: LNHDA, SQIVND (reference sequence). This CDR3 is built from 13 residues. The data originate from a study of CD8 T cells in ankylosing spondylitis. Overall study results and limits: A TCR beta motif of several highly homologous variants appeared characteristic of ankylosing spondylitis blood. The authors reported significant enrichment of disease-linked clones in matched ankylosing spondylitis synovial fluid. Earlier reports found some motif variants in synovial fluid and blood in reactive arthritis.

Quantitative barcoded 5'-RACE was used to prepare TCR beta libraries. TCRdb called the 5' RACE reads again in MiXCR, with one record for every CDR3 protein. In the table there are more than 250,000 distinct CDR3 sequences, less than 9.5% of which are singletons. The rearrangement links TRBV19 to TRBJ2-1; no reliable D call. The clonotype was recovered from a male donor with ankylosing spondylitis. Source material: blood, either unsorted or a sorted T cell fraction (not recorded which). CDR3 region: CASSMGPHNEQFF. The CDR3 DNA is TGTGCCAGTAGTATGGGCCCCCACAATGAGCAGTTCTTC. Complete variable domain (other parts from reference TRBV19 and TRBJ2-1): DGGITQSPKYLFRKEGQNVTLSCEQNLNHDAMYWYRQDPGQGLRLIYYSQIVNDFQKGDIAEGYSVSREKKESFPLTVTSAQKNPTAFYLCASSMGPHNEQFFGPGTRLTVL.